What follows are 7 T cell receptor beta chains derived from one specimen sequenced in a study of immune evolution from preneoplasia to lung adenocarcinoma. The method was immunoSEQ multiplex PCR; TCRdb's version includes in-frame clones alone and lacks a portion of them. The sample has approximately 7,200 clones; approximately 86% are singletons. Material for sequencing was FFPE minimally invasive lung adenocarcinoma tissue. The receptors here all came from a person older than 75 with lung adenocarcinoma.

The rearrangement uses TRBV28 and TRBJ2-3; 12 bases fit TRBD2. This CDR3 is built from 15 residues. The trim removed 9 bases at V and 4 bases at J, leaving 8 bases unmatched. Looked up from germline, CDR1 is MDHEN and CDR2 is SYDVKM. CDR3 DNA sequence: TGTGCCAGTGGAACACTAGCGGGAGGATCAGATACGCAGTATTTT. Protein: CASGTLAGGSDTQYF.

The chain couples TRBV5-6 to TRBJ2-5; D is possibly TRBD1 (5 bases). Trimming cost V 7 bases and J 0 bases, with 22 bases left between them. Germline values: CDR1 SGHDT, CDR2 YYEEEE. CDR3 length: 17 amino acids. The CDR3: CASEAHWVQGNQETQYF. In nucleotides, the CDR3 is TGTGCCAGCGAGGCCCACTGGGTTCAGGGTAACCAAGAGACCCAGTACTTC.

The gene calls are TRBV19 and TRBJ1-2, with 7 bases aligning to TRBD1. The CDR3 totals 14 residues. In germline, CDR1 is LNHDA, CDR2 SQIVND (reference sequence). The J segment lost 4 bases and the V segment lost 5 bases, leaving 7 bases of the junction unmatched. Written as DNA, the CDR3 is TGTGCCAGTAGTGCAACAGGGGACACCTATGGCTACACCTTC. It codes for CASSATGDTYGYTF.

There are a few counts of this clone. The rearrangement uses TRBV4-1 and TRBJ2-7, with D perhaps matching TRBD1 or TRBD2 (5 bases each). The ends were cut back, 0 bases at V and 2 bases at J, with 20 bases in the middle. The CDR3 is 18 amino acids. In germline, CDR1 is MGHRA, CDR2 YSYEKL. The CDR3 sequence is CASSQEGHTGTAAYEQYF. DNA for the CDR3: TGCGCCAGCAGCCAAGAAGGCCACACCGGGACCGCCGCCTACGAGCAGTACTTC.

This rearrangement joins TRBV5-5 to TRBJ2-7; D remains ambiguous. Per the germline V gene, CDR1 is SGHKS and CDR2 is YYEKEE (reference sequence). This CDR3 comprises 12 residues. Trimming stripped 0 bases from V and 3 bases from J, with 4 bases between. The CDR3 sequence: CASSLGGYEQYF. The CDR3 DNA follows: TGTGCCAGCAGCTTGGGGGGCTACGAGCAGTACTTC.

The V gene is TRBV6-4, the J gene TRBJ2-1, with TRBD2 identical over 9 bases. The V and J ends lost 6 bases and 5 bases, in that order; junction bases with no gene match: 8. The CDR3 is 15 amino acids. From germline, CDR1 is MRHNA and CDR2 SNTAGT. The CDR3: CASSRLAERNNEQFF. The CDR3 DNA follows: TGTGCCAGCAGCCGACTAGCGGAACGGAACAATGAGCAGTTCTTC.

The chain links TRBV2 to TRBJ1-3; D is undetermined. The V end lost 4 bases, the J end lost 0 bases, and 19 bases lay between the germline ends. CDR3 length: 18 amino acids. CDR1 SNHLY and CDR2 FYNNEI come from the germline V gene. CDR3 sequence reads: CASSVDEGTRNSGNTIYF. CDR3 DNA sequence: TGTGCCAGCAGTGTTGATGAGGGCACACGAAACTCTGGAAACACCATATATTTT.